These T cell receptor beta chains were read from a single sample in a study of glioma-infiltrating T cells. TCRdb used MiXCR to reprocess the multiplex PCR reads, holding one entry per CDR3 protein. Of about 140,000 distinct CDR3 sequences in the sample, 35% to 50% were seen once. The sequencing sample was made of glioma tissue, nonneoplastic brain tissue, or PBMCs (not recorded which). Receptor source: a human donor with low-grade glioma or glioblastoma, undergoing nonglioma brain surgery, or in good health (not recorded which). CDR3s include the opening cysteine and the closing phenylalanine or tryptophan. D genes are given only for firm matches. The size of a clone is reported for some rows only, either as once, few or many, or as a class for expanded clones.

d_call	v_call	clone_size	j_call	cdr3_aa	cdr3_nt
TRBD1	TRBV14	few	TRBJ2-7	CASSHLTGTGDDEQYF	TGTGCCAGCAGCCACTTGACCGGGACAGGGGATGACGAGCAGTACTTC
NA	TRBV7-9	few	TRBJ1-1	CASSLERRYTEAFF	TGTGCCAGCAGCTTAGAGAGGAGGTACACTGAAGCTTTCTTT
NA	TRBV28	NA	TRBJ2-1	CASSLALNEQFF	TGTGCCAGCAGTTTAGCACTGAATGAGCAGTTCTTC
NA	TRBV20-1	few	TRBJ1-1	CSARGSMNTEAFF	TGCAGTGCCCGCGGGTCTATGAACACTGAAGCTTTCTTT
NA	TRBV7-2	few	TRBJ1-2	CASSPDRIYGYTF	TGTGCCAGCAGCCCTGACAGAATCTATGGCTACACCTTC
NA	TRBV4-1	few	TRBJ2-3	CASSQDATGGSSTDTQYF	TGCGCCAGCAGCCAAGATGCGACGGGCGGATCTAGCACAGATACGCAGTATTTT
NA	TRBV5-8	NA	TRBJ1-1	CASSSTHTEAFF	TGTGCCAGCAGCTCGACCCACACTGAAGCTTTCTTT
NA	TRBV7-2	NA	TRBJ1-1	CASSWTSGAHTEAFF	TGTGCCAGCAGCTGGACGAGTGGGGCTCACACTGAAGCTTTCTTT
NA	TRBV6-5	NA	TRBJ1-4	CASSYGGVREKLFF	TGTGCCAGCAGTTACGGTGGAGTCCGAGAAAAACTGTTTTTT
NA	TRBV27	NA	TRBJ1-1	CASSLDGQNTEAFF	TGTGCCAGCAGTTTAGATGGACAGAACACTGAAGCTTTCTTT
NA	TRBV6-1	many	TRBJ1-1	CASSFRNTEAFF	TGTGCCAGCAGTTTTAGGAACACTGAAGCTTTCTTT
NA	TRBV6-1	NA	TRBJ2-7	CASSETLADEQYF	TGTGCCAGCAGTGAAACTCTAGCAGACGAGCAGTACTTC
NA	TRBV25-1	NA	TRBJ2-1	CASSAPGESSYNEQFF	TGTGCCAGCAGTGCTCCAGGGGAGAGCTCCTACAATGAGCAGTTCTTC
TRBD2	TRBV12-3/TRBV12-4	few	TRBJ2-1	CASSRTSGTGNEQFF	TGTGCCAGCAGTCGGACTAGCGGGACTGGCAATGAGCAGTTCTTC
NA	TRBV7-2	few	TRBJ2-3	CASSPRYQPRAGTQYF	TGTGCCAGCAGCCCTCGGTACCAGCCCCGAGCGGGTACGCAGTATTTT
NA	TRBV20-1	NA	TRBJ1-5	CSARRAGDGYNQPQHF	TGCAGTGCTAGGAGGGCGGGTGACGGATACAATCAGCCCCAGCATTTT
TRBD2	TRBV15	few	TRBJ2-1	CATSRETSGTEQFF	TGTGCCACCAGCAGAGAGACTAGCGGGACTGAGCAGTTCTTC
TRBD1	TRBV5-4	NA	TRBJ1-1	CASSQRTGENTEAFF	TGTGCCAGCAGCCAGCGGACAGGAGAGAACACTGAAGCTTTCTTT
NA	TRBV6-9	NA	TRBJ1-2	CASSYITENYGYTF	TGTGCCAGCAGTTATATTACGGAGAACTATGGCTACACCTTC
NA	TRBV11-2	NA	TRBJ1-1	CASSLDPDSEAFF	TGTGCCAGCAGCTTAGATCCCGATAGTGAAGCTTTCTTT
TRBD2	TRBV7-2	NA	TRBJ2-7	CASSLTLEREENEQYF	TGTGCCAGCAGCTTAACGTTAGAGCGGGAGGAGAACGAGCAGTACTTC
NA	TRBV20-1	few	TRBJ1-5	CSARRRDPNQPQHF	TGCAGTGCTAGACGCCGGGACCCTAATCAGCCCCAGCATTTT
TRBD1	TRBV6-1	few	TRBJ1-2	CASSSQGAGVRVYTF	TGTGCCAGCAGTTCACAGGGGGCGGGGGTTAGAGTCTACACCTTC
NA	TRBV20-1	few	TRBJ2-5	CSARLDTTQYF	TGCAGTGCTAGACTAGACACGACCCAGTACTTC
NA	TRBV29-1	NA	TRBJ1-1	CSVLFTDTEAFF	TGCAGCGTCCTTTTTACTGACACTGAAGCTTTCTTT
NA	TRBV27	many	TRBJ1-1	CASSLRGLGNTEAFF	TGTGCCAGCAGTTTAAGGGGCCTGGGGAACACTGAAGCTTTCTTT
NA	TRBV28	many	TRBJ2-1	CASSLVGNEQFF	TGTGCCAGCAGTTTGGTGGGAAATGAGCAGTTCTTC
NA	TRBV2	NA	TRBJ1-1	CASSESPAEENTEAFF	TGTGCCAGCAGTGAAAGTCCGGCAGAGGAAAACACTGAAGCTTTCTTT
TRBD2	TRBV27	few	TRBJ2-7	CASSSRGGGYEQYF	TGTGCCAGCAGTTCCCGGGGGGGCGGGTACGAGCAGTACTTC
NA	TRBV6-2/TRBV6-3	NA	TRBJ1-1	CASSYSTIRGPLNTEAFF	TGTGCCAGCAGTTACTCGACGATCCGCGGGCCGCTGAACACTGAAGCTTTCTTT
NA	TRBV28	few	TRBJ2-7	CASTGWSAEQYF	TGTGCCAGCACCGGGTGGTCCGCCGAGCAGTACTTC
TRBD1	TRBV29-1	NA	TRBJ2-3	CSVGQGNTDTQYF	TGCAGCGTAGGACAGGGAAACACAGATACGCAGTATTTT
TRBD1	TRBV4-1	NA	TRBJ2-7	CANSGQGDRVSYEQYF	TGTGCCAACAGTGGACAGGGGGATAGGGTCTCCTACGAGCAGTACTTC
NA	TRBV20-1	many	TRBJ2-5	CSARLLAGQETQYF	TGCAGTGCTAGACTTCTGGCAGGGCAAGAGACCCAGTACTTC
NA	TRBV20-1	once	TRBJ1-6	CSAPLRGTRSYNSPLHF	TGCAGTGCTCCCCTCCGGGGGACCAGGTCCTATAATTCACCCCTCCACTTT